This TCR beta chain derives from a study of metastatic and nonmetastatic thyroid tumors. Whole-study results and caveats: Benign nodules reportedly had significantly lower TCR beta diversity than malignant thyroid tumors in blood and tumor.

In the original processing: To classify distant metastasis in papillary thyroid cancer, a model was built from CDR3 differences across clinicopathological groups. With MiXCR, TCRdb called clones anew from the PCR reads. The V and J calls and clone size are TCRdb's, not the authors'. The sample has some 34,000 clones; under 25% are singletons. This clone was counted many times. What it binds is unknown. Not a single patient had been given any form of treatment at any point before undergoing thyroid surgery. V was cut by 5 bases and J by 6 bases, with 6 bases left in between. Looked up from germline, CDR1 is KGHDR and CDR2 is SFDVKD. This CDR3 is built from 12 residues.

This chain connects TRBV24-1 to TRBJ2-2; no reliable D call. The source is a female donor with papillary thyroid cancer or a benign thyroid nodule (not recorded which). Some clones in this sample may be carry-over from other donors' samples. The material sequenced was blood. The DNA for the CDR3 is TGTGCCACCAGTGTGAGATCCGGGGAGCTGTTTTTT. Translated, it gives CATSVRSGELFF.